Listed here are 4 T cell receptor beta chains from one sample, sequenced in a study of blood T cell repertoires in COVID-19. Sequencing was performed with immunoSEQ multiplex PCR; in TCRdb, only in-frame clones are kept and a portion is missing. Of some 120,000 clones in the sample, 80% to 85% were seen once. Material for sequencing was peripheral blood. The receptors shown here come from a woman aged 30 to 39 who had recovered from COVID-19.

The CDR3 sequence: CAIRTGQMNTEAFF. The CDR3 DNA reads as TGTGCCATCAGGACAGGACAGATGAACACTGAAGCTTTCTTT. The J gene is TRBJ1-1, the V gene TRBV10-3, with D maybe TRBD1 (6 bases). Deletions cut 6 bases from V and 0 bases from J, with 11 bases between. The germline CDR1 and CDR2 sequences are ENHRY and SYGVKD. The CDR3 is 14 residues long.

This clone was seen a single time. The chain recombines TRBV11-3 with TRBJ2-7; 7 bases match TRBD1. The ends lost 5 bases at V and 5 bases at J; junction bases unmatched: 3. There are 12 residues in the CDR3. Germline values: CDR1 SGHNT, CDR2 YENEEA. CDR3 amino acids: CASSRQGDEQYF. As DNA, the CDR3 is TGTGCCAGCAGCCGACAGGGCGACGAGCAGTACTTC.

The chain recombines TRBV30 with TRBJ2-1; a weak D match, TRBD1 (7 bases). This CDR3 contains 17 residues. The germline V and J ends were trimmed by 4 bases and 5 bases, with 24 bases remaining between them. Germline lookup yields CDR1 GTSNPN and CDR2 SVGIG (reference sequence). DNA of the CDR3: TGTGCCTGGACATCCCAATCTAGGAGGGGGCCTAACAATGAGCAGTTCTTC. This encodes CAWTSQSRRGPNNEQFF.

This chain links TRBV6-6 with TRBJ2-2; D perhaps matches TRBD1 (6 bases). The germline V gene has CDR1 MNHNY and CDR2 SVGAGI (reference sequence). This CDR3 contains 15 residues. V dropped 7 bases and J dropped 1 base, with 13 bases sitting between them. This CDR3 reads CASTKGGLNTGELFF. As DNA, the CDR3 is TGTGCCAGCACCAAAGGGGGTCTGAACACCGGGGAGCTGTTTTTT.